Shown below are 5 T cell receptor beta chains from a single sample sequenced in a study of T-cell reconstitution after alpha-beta-depleted transplantation in children. Researchers prepared the TCRbeta library using unique molecular identifiers, the study reports. Via MiXCR, TCRdb re-called the PCR reads, giving one row per CDR3 protein. The sample lists about 980,000 distinct CDR3 sequences, 25% to 35% occurring once. This specimen was PBMCs, mostly from graft donor cells, taken 360 days after TCRalphabeta/CD19-depleted stem cell transplant. All receptors come from a boy under two years old who had a stem cell transplant for SCID, so the T cells may come from the graft donor.

This clonotype has just a few counts. This chain connects TRBV5-5 to TRBJ2-3; 7 bases fit TRBD1. V lost 0 bases to trimming and J lost 4 bases; unmatched junction nucleotides: 8. The germline gives CDR1 SGHKS, CDR2 YYEKEE (reference sequence). The CDR3 runs 16 residues. This CDR3 is CASSLDKDRWADTQYF. CDR3 nucleotide sequence: TGTGCCAGCAGCTTGGATAAGGACAGGTGGGCAGATACGCAGTATTTT.

The rearrangement joins TRBV20-1 to TRBJ1-5, with D perhaps TRBD1 (6 bases). Deletions cut 5 bases from V and 2 bases from J, with 13 bases between. Germline values: CDR1 DFQATT, CDR2 SNEGSKA (reference sequence). This CDR3 has 14 amino acids. CDR3 loop: CSASQGIGNQPQHF. In nucleotides, the CDR3 is TGCAGTGCTTCCCAGGGGATTGGCAATCAGCCCCAGCATTTT.

The genes are TRBV29-1 and TRBJ2-7; no definite D call. This CDR3 is built from 10 residues. Looked up from germline, CDR1 is SQVTM and CDR2 is ANQGSEA. Trimming removed 5 bases at V and 5 bases at J, with 7 bases between. CDR3 DNA: TGCAGCGTTTTCGTGAACGAGCAGTACTTC. This sequence encodes CSVFVNEQYF.

In its sample, this clonotype was seen a few times. The gene calls are TRBV29-1 and TRBJ1-1; a possible D gene is TRBD1 (6 bases). Germline V gene data show CDR1 as SQVTM and CDR2 as ANQGSEA. The V end lost 5 bases, the J end lost 4 bases, and 17 bases lay between the germline ends. This CDR3 is 14 amino acids long. The CDR3 sequence is CSVPGGRLGTEAFF. CDR3 coding DNA: TGCAGCGTTCCCGGGGGCAGGCTGGGCACTGAAGCTTTCTTT.

This clonotype was seen more than once but under ten times. The chain recombines TRBV4-1 with TRBJ2-3; 7 bases line up with TRBD1. The germline gives CDR1 MGHRA, CDR2 YSYEKL. Trimming took 3 bases from V and 3 from J; bases not matched to a gene: 9. This CDR3 is 16 amino acids long. The CDR3 region is CASSQGQSRGTDTQYF. CDR3 bases: TGCGCCAGCAGCCAGGGACAGTCAAGGGGGACAGATACGCAGTATTTT.